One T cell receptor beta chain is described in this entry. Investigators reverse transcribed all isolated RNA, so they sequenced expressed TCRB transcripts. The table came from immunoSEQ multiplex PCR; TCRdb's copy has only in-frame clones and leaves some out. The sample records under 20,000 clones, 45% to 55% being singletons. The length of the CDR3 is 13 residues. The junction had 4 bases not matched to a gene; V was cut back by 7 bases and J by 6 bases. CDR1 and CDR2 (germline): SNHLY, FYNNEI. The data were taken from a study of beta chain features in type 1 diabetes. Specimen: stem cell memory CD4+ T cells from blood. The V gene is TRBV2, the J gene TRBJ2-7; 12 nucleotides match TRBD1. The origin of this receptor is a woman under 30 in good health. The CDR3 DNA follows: TGTGCCAGCATGGGACAGGGGGCGGGCGAGCAGTACTTC. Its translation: CASMGQGAGEQYF.